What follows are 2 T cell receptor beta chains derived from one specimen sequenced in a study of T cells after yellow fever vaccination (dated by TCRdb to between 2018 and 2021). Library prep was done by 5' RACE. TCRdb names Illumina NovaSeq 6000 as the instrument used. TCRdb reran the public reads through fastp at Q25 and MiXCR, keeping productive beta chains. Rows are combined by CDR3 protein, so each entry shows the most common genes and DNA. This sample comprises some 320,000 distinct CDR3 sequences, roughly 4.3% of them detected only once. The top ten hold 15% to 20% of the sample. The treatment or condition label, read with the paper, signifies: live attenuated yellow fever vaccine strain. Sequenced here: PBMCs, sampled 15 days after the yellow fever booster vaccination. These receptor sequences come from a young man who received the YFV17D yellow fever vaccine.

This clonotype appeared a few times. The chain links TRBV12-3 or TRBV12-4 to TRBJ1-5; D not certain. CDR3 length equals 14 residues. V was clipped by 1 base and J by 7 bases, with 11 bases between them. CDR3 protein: CASSLDGQRQPQHF. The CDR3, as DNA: TGTGCCAGCAGTTTAGACGGGCAGCGGCAGCCCCAGCATTTT.

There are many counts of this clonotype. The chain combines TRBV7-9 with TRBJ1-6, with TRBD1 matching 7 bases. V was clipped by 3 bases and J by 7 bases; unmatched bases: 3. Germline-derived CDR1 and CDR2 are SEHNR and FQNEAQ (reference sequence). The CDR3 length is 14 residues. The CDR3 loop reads CASSLGQRNSPLHF. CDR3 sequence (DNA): TGTGCCAGCAGCTTGGGACAGAGAAATTCACCCCTCCACTTT. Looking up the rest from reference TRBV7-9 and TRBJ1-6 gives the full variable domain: DTGVSQNPRHKITKRGQNVTFRCDPISEHNRLYWYRQTLGQGPEFLTYFQNEAQLEKSRLLSDRFSAERPKGSFSTLEIQRTEQGDSAMYLCASSLGQRNSPLHFGNGTRLTVT.